In its sample, the clone carrying this T cell receptor beta chain was seen a few times. The antigen is not known. This sample is drawn from a study of T-cell memory formation after mild COVID-19. Study details: The study found TCR clusters largely donor specific.

In TCRdb, the 5' RACE reads were re-called with MiXCR into one record per CDR3 protein. The sample lists 450,000 or so distinct CDR3 sequences, around 19% seen once, with roughly 8.4% in the top ten. Broader study findings: Clones that shrank (day 15 to 85) were balanced CD4/CD8, whereas later expanders leaned CD4+. Certain responding clones were present in pre-infection memory, suggesting participation of cross-reactive memory.

The CDR3 covers 14 residues. Trimming cost V 6 bases and J 3 bases; bases outside gene matches: 8. CDR1 is LGHDT and CDR2 is YNNKEL in the germline V gene (reference sequence). Sequencing was performed on PBMCs or a T cell subset sorted from them (not recorded which). The gene calls are TRBV3-1 and TRBJ2-7, with 7 positions matching TRBD1. The sequence derives from an adult woman who had mild COVID-19 (a few samples of this study predate the infection). Cell type and time point are not known. CDR3 sequence (DNA): TGTGCCAGCAGTCGTGCCCGGGACAGCTACGAGCAGTACTTC. It codes for CASSRARDSYEQYF.